Listed here are 6 T cell receptor beta chains from one sample, sequenced in a study of long-term antiretroviral therapy in people with HIV. At survey level, the immunoSEQ assay was run in its v3.0 version. Clones were sequenced by immunoSEQ multiplex PCR, and TCRdb holds only the in-frame ones, with some missing. The sample contains about 37,000 clones, roughly four fifths of which appear only once. The sequences come from unsorted PBMCs, collected 1 year after starting antiretroviral therapy. All receptors derive from a man aged 18 to 35 with HIV.

The gene calls are TRBV28 and TRBJ2-7; possible D gene TRBD1, 5 bases. The CDR3 loop spans 17 amino acids. Germline V gene sequence: CDR1 MDHEN, CDR2 SYDVKM. Trimming cost V 2 bases and J 0 bases, with 17 bases left between them. Here the CDR3 reads CASSLPLLTETSYEQYF. DNA of the CDR3: TGTGCCAGCAGTTTACCTCTCCTGACAGAAACCTCCTACGAGCAGTACTTC.

This chain links TRBV27 with TRBJ1-1; tentative D call: TRBD1 (5 bases). This CDR3 spans 15 amino acids. Trimming removed 3 bases at V and 0 bases at J, with 11 bases between. Germline V gene sequence: CDR1 MNHEY, CDR2 SMNVEV (reference sequence). The CDR3 is CASSLSGGLNTEAFF. As DNA, the CDR3 is TGTGCCAGCAGTTTGTCTGGGGGTTTGAACACTGAAGCTTTCTTT.

The V call is TRBV7-2, the J call TRBJ2-7, with 7 bases that match TRBD1. The V segment lost 0 bases and the J segment 2 bases; nucleotides outside the gene matches: 4. This CDR3 is built from 15 residues. Germline V gene lookup returns CDR1 SGHTA and CDR2 FQGNSA. The CDR3: CASSLAGTAPYEQYF. The CDR3 DNA reads as TGTGCCAGCAGCTTAGCAGGGACAGCTCCCTACGAGCAGTACTTC.

The chain is built from TRBV28 and TRBJ1-5; D gene unclear. CDR3 size: 16 residues. The germline V and J ends were trimmed by 3 bases and 9 bases, with 21 bases remaining between them. The germline V gene has CDR1 MDHEN and CDR2 SYDVKM. This chain's CDR3 is CASSLFPLSNDRPQHF. The CDR3 bases are TGTGCCAGCAGTTTGTTCCCCCTCAGTAACGATCGGCCCCAGCATTTT. Full variable domain (missing parts from reference TRBV28 and TRBJ1-5): DVKVTQSSRYLVKRTGEKVFLECVQDMDHENMFWYRQDPGLGLRLIYFSYDVKMKEKGDIPEGYSVSREKKERFSLILESASTNQTSMYLCASSLFPLSNDRPQHFGDGTRLSIL.

This clone was seen just once. V gene TRBV18 combines with J gene TRBJ1-1, with 8 bases lining up with TRBD1. V lost 0 bases, J lost 12 bases, and 9 bases stayed unmatched. The CDR3 is 14 amino acids. Germline lookup yields CDR1 KGHSH and CDR2 LQKENI. The CDR3 loop reads CASSPPAAGGWSFF. The CDR3 nucleotides read TGTGCCAGCTCACCACCGGCTGCAGGGGGCTGGTCTTTCTTT.

This chain links TRBV4-2 with TRBJ2-6, with D possibly being TRBD2 (7 bases). This CDR3 spans 19 amino acids. Trimming took 0 bases from V and 0 from J, leaving 15 bases between them. Germline V CDR1 and CDR2: LGHNA, YNFKEQ. CDR3 amino acids: CASSQEGGAFPSGANVLTF. Here the CDR3 DNA reads TGTGCCAGCAGCCAAGAAGGGGGGGCTTTTCCCTCTGGGGCCAACGTCCTGACTTTC.